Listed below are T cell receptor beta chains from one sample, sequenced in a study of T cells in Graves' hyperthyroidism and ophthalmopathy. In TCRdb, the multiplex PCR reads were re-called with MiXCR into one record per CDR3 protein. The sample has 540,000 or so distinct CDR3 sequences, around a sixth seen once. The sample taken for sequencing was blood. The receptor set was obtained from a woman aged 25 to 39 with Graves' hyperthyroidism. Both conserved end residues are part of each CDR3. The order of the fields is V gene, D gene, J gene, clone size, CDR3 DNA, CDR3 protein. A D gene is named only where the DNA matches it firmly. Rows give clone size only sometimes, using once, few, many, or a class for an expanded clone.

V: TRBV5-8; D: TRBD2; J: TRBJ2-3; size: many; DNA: TGTGCCAGCAGCTTGCTGTCTAGCGGGATGTCAGATACGCAGTATTTT; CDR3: CASSLLSSGMSDTQYF
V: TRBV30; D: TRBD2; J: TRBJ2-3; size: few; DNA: TGTGCCTGGAGGATTAGCGGGACCGGAGATACGCAGTATTTT; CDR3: CAWRISGTGDTQYF
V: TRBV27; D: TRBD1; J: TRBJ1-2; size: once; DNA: TGTGCCAGCCGCAACAGGGGGTTGGGCTATGGCTACACCTTC; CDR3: CASRNRGLGYGYTF
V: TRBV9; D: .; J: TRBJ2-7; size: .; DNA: TGTGCCAGCAGCGTAAGTCTAGCTGCAGGCGAGCAGTACTTC; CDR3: CASSVSLAAGEQYF
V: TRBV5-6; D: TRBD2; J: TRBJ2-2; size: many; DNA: TGTGCCAGCAGCTTTAGCGGGAGCGAAGCCGGGGAGCTGTTTTTT; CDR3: CASSFSGSEAGELFF
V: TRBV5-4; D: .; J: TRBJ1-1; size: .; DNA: TGTGCCAGCAACCCTGGAACTGGGGGCAGGGCTTTCTTT; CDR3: CASNPGTGGRAFF
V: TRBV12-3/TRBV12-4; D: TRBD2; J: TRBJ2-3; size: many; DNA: TGTGCCAGCCAGACTCGACTAGCGGTACCCCCTAGTGCAGATACGCAGTATTTT; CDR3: CASQTRLAVPPSADTQYF
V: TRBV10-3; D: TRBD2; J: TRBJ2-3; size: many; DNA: TGTGCCATCAGTGGTCAGAGCGGGAGGGCCACAGATACGCAGTATTTT; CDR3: CAISGQSGRATDTQYF
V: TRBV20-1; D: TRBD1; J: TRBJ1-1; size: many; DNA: TGCAGTGCTCGCTCAACACACAGGGGAGACACTGAAGCTTTCTTT; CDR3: CSARSTHRGDTEAFF
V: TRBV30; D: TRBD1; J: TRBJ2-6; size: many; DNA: TGTGCCTGGGCGACAGGGACCGGGGCCAACGTCCTGACTTTC; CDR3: CAWATGTGANVLTF
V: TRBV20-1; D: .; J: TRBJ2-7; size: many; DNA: TGCAGTGCTAGTTGGGAGTACGAGCAGTACTTC; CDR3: CSASWEYEQYF
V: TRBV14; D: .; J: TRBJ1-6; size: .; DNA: TGTGCCAGCAGCCAACAAGTACATTCACCCCTCCACTTT; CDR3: CASSQQVHSPLHF
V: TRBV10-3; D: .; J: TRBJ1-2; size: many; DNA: TGTGCCATCAGTGATGTGAGGGTTAACTATGGCTACACCTTC; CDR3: CAISDVRVNYGYTF
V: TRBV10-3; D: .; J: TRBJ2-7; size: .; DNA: TGTGCCATCAGTACAGTTTCCGGGACCTCCTACGAGCAGTACTTC; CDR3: CAISTVSGTSYEQYF
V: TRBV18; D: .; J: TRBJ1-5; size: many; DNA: TGTGCCAGCTCACCGGGAGGGGATCAGCCCCAGCATTTT; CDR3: CASSPGGDQPQHF
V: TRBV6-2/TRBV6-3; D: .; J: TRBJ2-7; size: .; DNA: TGTGCCAGCAGTTACTCACAGGGTACGGAGCAGTACTTC; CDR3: CASSYSQGTEQYF
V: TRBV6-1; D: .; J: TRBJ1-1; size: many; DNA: TGTGCCAGCAAGGGGGGGGAGGGAACTGAAGCTTTCTTT; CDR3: CASKGGEGTEAFF
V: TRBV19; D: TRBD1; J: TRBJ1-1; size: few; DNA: TGTGCCAGTAGTATCTTAGACAGGGCGAACACTGAAGCTTTCTTT; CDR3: CASSILDRANTEAFF
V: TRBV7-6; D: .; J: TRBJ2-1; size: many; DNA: TGTGCCAGCAGCTTATTAGGGAGGTATGAGCAGTTCTTC; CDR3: CASSLLGRYEQFF
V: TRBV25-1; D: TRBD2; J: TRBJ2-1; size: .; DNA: TGTGCCAGCAGTGACCTAGCGGGCTCCTACAATGAGCAGTTCTTC; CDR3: CASSDLAGSYNEQFF
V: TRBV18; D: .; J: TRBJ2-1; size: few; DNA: TGTGCCAGCTCATCTCGACAGGGAGGGACCTACAATGAGCAGTTCTTC; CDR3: CASSSRQGGTYNEQFF
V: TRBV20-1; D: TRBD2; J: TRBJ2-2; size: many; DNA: TGCAGTGCTGGGGAGCGGGAGGACACCGGGGAGCTGTTTTTT; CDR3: CSAGEREDTGELFF
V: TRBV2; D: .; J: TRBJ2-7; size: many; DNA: TGTGCCAGCAGTGGCAGGGGAGGGTACGAGCAGTACTTC; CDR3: CASSGRGGYEQYF
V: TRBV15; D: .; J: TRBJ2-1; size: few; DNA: TGTGCCACCAGCAGAGTAGCCCTAAATGAGCAGTTCTTC; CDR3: CATSRVALNEQFF
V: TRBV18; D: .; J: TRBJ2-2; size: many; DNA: TGTGCCAGCTCGGCGAGTACGGTGAACACCGGGGAGCTGTTTTTT; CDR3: CASSASTVNTGELFF
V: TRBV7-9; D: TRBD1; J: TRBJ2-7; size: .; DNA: TGTGCCAGCAGCGAATCGACAGGGACCATTTACGAGCAGTACTTC; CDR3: CASSESTGTIYEQYF
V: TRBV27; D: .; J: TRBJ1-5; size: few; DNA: TGTGCCAGCAGTTTACCCCCGACGCAGCATTTT; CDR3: CASSLPPTQHF
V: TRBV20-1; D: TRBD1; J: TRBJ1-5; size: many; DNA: TGCAGGGACAGGGGTGATAGCAATCAGCCCCAGCATTTT; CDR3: CRDRGDSNQPQHF
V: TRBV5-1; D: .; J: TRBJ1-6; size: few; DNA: TGCGCCAGCAGCCTGCGATCTGGACCTAATTCACCCCTCCACTTT; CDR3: CASSLRSGPNSPLHF
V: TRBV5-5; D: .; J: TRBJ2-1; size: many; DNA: TGTGCCAGCAGCTTAGGAATAGCGGCCTACAATGAGCAGTTCTTC; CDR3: CASSLGIAAYNEQFF
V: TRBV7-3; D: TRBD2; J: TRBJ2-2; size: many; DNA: TGTGCCAGCAGCCCGGGGGGTGCTGGGGAGCTGTTTTTT; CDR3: CASSPGGAGELFF
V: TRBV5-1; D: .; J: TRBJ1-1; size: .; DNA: TGCGCCAGCTCAAACCGGCGGGGGAACACTGAAGCTTTCTTT; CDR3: CASSNRRGNTEAFF
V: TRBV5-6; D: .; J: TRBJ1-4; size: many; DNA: TGTGCCAGCAGCTCACAGGGTAATGAAAAACTGTTTTTT; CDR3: CASSSQGNEKLFF
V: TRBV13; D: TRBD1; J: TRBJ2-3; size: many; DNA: TGTGCCAGCAGTGACAGGGGGCAAACAGATACGCAGTATTTT; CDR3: CASSDRGQTDTQYF
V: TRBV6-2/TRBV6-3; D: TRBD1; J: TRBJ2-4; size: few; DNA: TGTGCCAGCAGAATAGGGACAGAAAACATTCAGTACTTC; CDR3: CASRIGTENIQYF
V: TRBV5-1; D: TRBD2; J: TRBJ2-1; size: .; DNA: TGCGCCAGCAGCTTGCGCCAGCTAGCGGGAGATATGGCCAATGAGCAGTTCTTC; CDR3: CASSLRQLAGDMANEQFF
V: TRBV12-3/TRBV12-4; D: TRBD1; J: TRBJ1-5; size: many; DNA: TGTGCCAGCAGCCTTAAAGACAGGGCTCAGCCCCAGCATTTT; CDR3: CASSLKDRAQPQHF
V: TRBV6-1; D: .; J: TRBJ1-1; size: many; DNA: TGTGCCAGCAGTGAAATCGGGACGAACACTGAAGCTTTCTTT; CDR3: CASSEIGTNTEAFF
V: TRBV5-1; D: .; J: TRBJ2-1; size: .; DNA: TGCGCCAGCAGCCCCGACAGGTATTACAATGAGCAGTTCTTC; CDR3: CASSPDRYYNEQFF
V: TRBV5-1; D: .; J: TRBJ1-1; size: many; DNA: TGCGCCAGCAGCTTGGGGGGCCCCACTGAAGCTTTCTTT; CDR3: CASSLGGPTEAFF
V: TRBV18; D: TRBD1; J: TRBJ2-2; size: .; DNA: TGTGCCAGCTCACCACAGGGGACAGACAACACCGGGGAGCTGTTTTTT; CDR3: CASSPQGTDNTGELFF
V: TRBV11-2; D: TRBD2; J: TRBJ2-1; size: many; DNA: TGTGCCAGCAGCTTAGGCCCTAGCGGGGGGTACAATGAGCAGTTCTTC; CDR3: CASSLGPSGGYNEQFF
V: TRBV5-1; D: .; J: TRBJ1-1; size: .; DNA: TGCGCCAGCAGCTCCTTATTAGATCCGAACACTGAAGCTTTCTTT; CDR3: CASSSLLDPNTEAFF
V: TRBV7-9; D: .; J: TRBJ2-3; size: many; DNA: TGTGCCAGCAACACGCGAGGGACTAGCACAGATACGCAGTATTTT; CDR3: CASNTRGTSTDTQYF
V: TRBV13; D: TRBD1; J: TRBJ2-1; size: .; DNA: TGTGCCAGCAGCCTCCCAGGACAGGGATCCTACAATGAGCAGTTCTTC; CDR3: CASSLPGQGSYNEQFF
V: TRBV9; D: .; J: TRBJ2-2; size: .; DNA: TGTGCCAGCAGTATGCAGGGCACCGGGGAGCTGTTTTTT; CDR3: CASSMQGTGELFF
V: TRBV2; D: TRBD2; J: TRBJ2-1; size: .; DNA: TGTGCCAGCAGTTTTTCCCTAGCGGGAGGGCCGGGGAACAATGAGCAGTTCTTC; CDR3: CASSFSLAGGPGNNEQFF